This TCR beta chain is from a study of shared clonotypes between healthy human individuals. Germline assignment: CDR1 MNHEY and CDR2 SMNVEV (reference sequence). The CDR3 has 16 residues. With 1 base removed from V and 0 bases from J, the gap between germline ends came to 10 bases. Naive CD8 isolation took CD45RO-negative cells positively selected for CCR7 and excluded terminally differentiated effector memory CD45RA+ cells. Overall study results and limits: The small donor group covered limited genetic and exposure diversity.

In the case of this clone: Antigen specificity is unknown.

This table comes from immunoSEQ multiplex PCR, and its TCRdb copy is limited to in-frame clones, with some not included. The repertoire has over 2 million clones, over 85% of them found once; the top ten carry roughly 1.1%. The chain has TRBV27 and TRBJ2-4; tentatively, D is TRBD1 (6 bases). This TCR came from a man between 18 and 29 years old in good health. Input material: naive CD8+ T cells sorted from blood. As DNA, the CDR3 is TGTGCCAGCAGTTTATATCAGGGGTTAGCCAAAAACATTCAGTACTTC. Its translation is CASSLYQGLAKNIQYF.